Listed here are 14 T cell receptor beta chains from one sample, sequenced in a study of cytomegalovirus exposure and HLA in healthy donors. PCR amplification relied on 60 Vbeta primers (plus 13 Jbeta primers). Clones were read by immunoSEQ multiplex PCR, and TCRdb kept only the in-frame ones, dropping some. The sample holds approximately 120,000 clones, approximately 72% seen once. The sequenced sample was PBMCs. These receptors were collected from a woman in her forties or fifties in good health and CMV-seropositive.

V gene TRBV5-1 combines with J gene TRBJ2-1, with TRBD2 matching 9 bases. Germline V gives CDR1 SGHRS, CDR2 YFSETQ. CDR3 length: 13 residues. Trimming at V came to 5 bases and at J to 3 bases, leaving 0 bases not matched to a gene. CDR3 sequence: CASRTSGYNEQFF. DNA for the CDR3: TGCGCCAGCAGGACTAGCGGCTACAATGAGCAGTTCTTC.

The chain links TRBV6-4 to TRBJ1-1; 7 nucleotides align to TRBD1. The CDR3 has 14 residues. CDR1 and CDR2 (germline): MRHNA, SNTAGT. Unmatched junction bases numbered 9, after V lost 6 bases and J lost 5 bases. This CDR3 reads CASRSDRAGTEAFF. DNA of the CDR3: TGTGCCAGCAGATCAGACAGGGCAGGAACTGAAGCTTTCTTT.

This chain connects TRBV30 to TRBJ1-4; perhaps TRBD1 as D (6 bases). CDR3 length: 13 amino acids. Germline CDR1 is GTSNPN and CDR2 is SVGIG (reference sequence). Trimming removed 8 bases at V and 8 bases at J, with 18 bases between. The CDR3 here is CAGRRGPVEKLFF. The CDR3 DNA follows: TGTGCCGGACGGCGGGGGCCGGTCGAAAAACTGTTTTTT.

This clone was counted between two and nine times. The chain employs TRBV5-4 and TRBJ2-5, with a possible D match to TRBD2 (6 bases). The germline V and J ends were trimmed by 4 bases and 4 bases, with 11 bases remaining between them. From germline, CDR1 is SGHNT and CDR2 YYREEE (reference sequence). The CDR3 contains 13 residues. The CDR3 spells CASSIWRGETQYF. The CDR3 DNA sequence: TGTGCCAGCAGCATTTGGAGGGGAGAGACCCAGTACTTC.

This chain uses TRBV7-2 with TRBJ1-3, with no clear D. V gave up 1 base and J gave up 4 bases, with 11 bases separating them. This CDR3 has 15 amino acids. The germline gives CDR1 SGHTA, CDR2 FQGNSA. The chain's CDR3 is CASSLDVPRGNTIYF. The CDR3 DNA sequence: TGTGCCAGCAGCTTAGACGTCCCGAGGGGAAACACCATATATTTT.

The chain carries TRBV9 and TRBJ2-5; TRBD2 agrees at 10 bases. The CDR3 has 15 residues. The ends lost 4 bases at V and 0 bases at J; junction bases unmatched: 3. Germline V lookup: CDR1 SGDLS, CDR2 YYNGEE. The CDR3 reads CASSHGLADQETQYF. The CDR3, as DNA: TGTGCCAGCAGCCACGGACTAGCGGACCAAGAGACCCAGTACTTC.

This sequence joins TRBV7-2 and TRBJ2-7, with 7 nucleotides matching TRBD2. The CDR3 loop spans 14 amino acids. The germline V gene encodes CDR1 SGHTA and CDR2 FQGNSA. The V and J ends lost 3 bases and 2 bases, in that order; junction bases with no gene match: 4. The CDR3 region has the DNA TGTGCCAGCAGCTTCGGGGGGTCCACCTACGAGCAGTACTTC. Protein sequence: CASSFGGSTYEQYF. The full variable domain, rest sourced from reference TRBV7-2 and TRBJ2-7, is GAGVSQSPSNKVTEKGKDVELRCDPISGHTALYWYRQSLGQGLEFLIYFQGNSAPDKSGLPSDRFSAERTGGSVSTLTIQRTQQEDSAVYLCASSFGGSTYEQYFGPGTRLTVT.

This clone has more than one count but fewer than ten. Other DNA sequences in this specimen translate into the identical CDR3. J is TRBJ2-3 and V is TRBV5-1; a weak D match, TRBD2 (7 bases). CDR3 length equals 14 residues. V was cut by 6 bases and J by 0 bases, with 11 bases left in between. Germline assignment: CDR1 SGHRS and CDR2 YFSETQ. CDR3 in DNA: TGCGCCAGCATGAGGGGGGGGAGCACAGATACGCAGTATTTT. This encodes CASMRGGSTDTQYF.

This clone has just one count. The V and J genes are TRBV5-1 and TRBJ1-1; D ambiguous. V was clipped by 2 bases and J by 0 bases, with 11 bases between them. The CDR3 is 15 amino acids. Germline loops: CDR1 SGHRS, CDR2 YFSETQ. CDR3: CASSFGERMNTEAFF. The CDR3 DNA follows: TGCGCCAGCAGCTTCGGGGAGCGTATGAACACTGAAGCTTTCTTT. The full variable domain, with the rest looked up from reference TRBV5-1 and TRBJ1-1, is KAGVTQTPRYLIKTRGQQVTLSCSPISGHRSVSWYQQTPGQGLQFLFEYFSETQRNKGNFPGRFSGRQFSNSRSEMNVSTLELGDSALYLCASSFGERMNTEAFFGQGTRLTVV.

The chain recombines TRBV4-1 with TRBJ2-2; 10 bases line up with TRBD2. Germline CDR1 reads MGHRA; CDR2 reads YSYEKL. The CDR3 covers 18 residues. The V and J ends lost 1 base and 1 base, in that order; junction bases with no gene match: 6. CDR3 sequence reads: CASSQVVTSGVNTGELFF. The CDR3, as DNA: TGCGCCAGCAGCCAAGTGGTTACTAGCGGGGTGAACACCGGGGAGCTGTTTTTT.

The chain employs TRBV6-1 and TRBJ2-7; TRBD1 aligns across 7 bases. Germline assignment: CDR1 MNHNS and CDR2 SASEGT. The CDR3 runs 14 residues. J was trimmed by 3 bases and V by 5 bases; bases with no gene match: 7. CDR3 in amino acids: CASSSGTDFYEQYF. In DNA form, the CDR3 reads TGTGCCAGCAGTTCGGGGACAGATTTCTACGAGCAGTACTTC.

In this sample, this clone turned up a few times. This chain connects TRBV6-6 to TRBJ2-7, with D possibly matching TRBD1 (6 bases). V was cut by 2 bases and J by 1 base, with 15 bases left in between. This CDR3 is built from 16 residues. Germline assignment: CDR1 MNHNY and CDR2 SVGAGI (reference sequence). CDR3 amino acids: CASSYNDADSSYEQYF. The CDR3 DNA reads as TGTGCCAGCAGTTACAACGACGCGGACAGTTCCTACGAGCAGTACTTC.

This chain links TRBV7-2 with TRBJ2-2, with 15 nucleotides matching TRBD2. The CDR3 runs 18 residues. V shed 3 bases, J shed 4 bases, and the junction held 6 bases outside the gene matches. CDR1 and CDR2 from the germline V gene are SGHTA and FQGNSA. The CDR3 nucleotides read TGTGCCAGCAGCTTCAAGGGACTAGCGGGGGGTTTCACCGGGGAGCTGTTTTTT. Its translation is CASSFKGLAGGFTGELFF.

In DNA form, the CDR3 reads TGTGCCAGCAGCTTAGAGGGAACAGGGGGGCCCCAGCATTTT. As protein: CASSLEGTGGPQHF. V is TRBV7-2 and J is TRBJ1-5; 8 nucleotides agree with TRBD1. Per germline, CDR1 SGHTA and CDR2 FQGNSA. CDR3 length: 14 residues. V was pared by 1 base and J by 9 bases, with 5 bases of the junction left unmatched.